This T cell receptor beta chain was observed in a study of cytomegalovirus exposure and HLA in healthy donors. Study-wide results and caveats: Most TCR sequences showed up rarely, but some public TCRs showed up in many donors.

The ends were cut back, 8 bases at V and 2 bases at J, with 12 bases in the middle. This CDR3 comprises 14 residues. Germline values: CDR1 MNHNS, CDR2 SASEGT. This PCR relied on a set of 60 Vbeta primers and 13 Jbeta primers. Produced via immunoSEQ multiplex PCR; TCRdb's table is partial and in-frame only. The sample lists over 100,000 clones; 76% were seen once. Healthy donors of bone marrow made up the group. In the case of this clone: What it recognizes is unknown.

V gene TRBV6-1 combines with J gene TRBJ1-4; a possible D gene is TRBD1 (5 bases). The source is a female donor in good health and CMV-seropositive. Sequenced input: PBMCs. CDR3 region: CASEKGPTNEKLFF. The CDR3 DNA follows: TGTGCCAGCGAAAAGGGGCCCACTAATGAAAAACTGTTTTTT.